This TCR beta chain was sequenced during a study of CD8+ T cells in alopecia areata. About the research overall: Patients in the treated group were given tofacitinib by mouth, 5 to 10 mg twice a day. Tofacitinib administration persisted for 6 to 18 months, succeeded by 6 months off drug. Overall study findings and caveats: Possibly because of HLA-related factors, TCR sharing was less clear across patients than in mice. Sequences from scalp samples also cover resident alphabeta T cells of normal skin.

This clone was seen a handful of times. Its specificity is unknown. Extraction of RNA preceded its reverse transcription into cDNA, which served as the sequencing template. Sequenced by immunoSEQ multiplex PCR; TCRdb stores in-frame clones only, minus some. Here the sample spans more than 150,000 clones, approximately 59% being singletons. Germline V gene data show CDR1 as SGHDT and CDR2 as YYEEEE. The CDR3 is made up of 13 amino acids. Trimming removed 4 bases at V and 1 base at J, with 8 bases between. The sample was CD4+ T cells sorted from blood, taken at week 0. The rearrangement joins TRBV5-6 to TRBJ2-5, with D uncertain. The receptor's source is a human donor with alopecia areata. CDR3 sequence: CASSPGAQETQYF. CDR3 DNA: TGTGCCAGCAGCCCAGGAGCCCAAGAGACCCAGTACTTC.